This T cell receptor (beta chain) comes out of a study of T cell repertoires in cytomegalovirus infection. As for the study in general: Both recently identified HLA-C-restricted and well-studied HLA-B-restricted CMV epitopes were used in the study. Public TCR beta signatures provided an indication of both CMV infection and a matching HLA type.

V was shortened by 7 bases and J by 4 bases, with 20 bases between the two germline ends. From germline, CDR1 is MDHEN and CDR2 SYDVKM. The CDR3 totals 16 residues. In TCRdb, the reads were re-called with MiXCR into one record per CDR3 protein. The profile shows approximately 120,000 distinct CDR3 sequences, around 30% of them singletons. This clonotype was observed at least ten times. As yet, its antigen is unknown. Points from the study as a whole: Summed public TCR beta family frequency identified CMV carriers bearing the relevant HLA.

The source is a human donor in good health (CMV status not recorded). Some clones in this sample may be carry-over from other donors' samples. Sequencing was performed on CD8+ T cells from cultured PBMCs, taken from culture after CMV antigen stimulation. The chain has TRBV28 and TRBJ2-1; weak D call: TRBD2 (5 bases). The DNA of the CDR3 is TGTGCCAGCATCTTCCGGGGTCGATCCCTATACAATGAGCAGTTCTTC. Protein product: CASIFRGRSLYNEQFF.